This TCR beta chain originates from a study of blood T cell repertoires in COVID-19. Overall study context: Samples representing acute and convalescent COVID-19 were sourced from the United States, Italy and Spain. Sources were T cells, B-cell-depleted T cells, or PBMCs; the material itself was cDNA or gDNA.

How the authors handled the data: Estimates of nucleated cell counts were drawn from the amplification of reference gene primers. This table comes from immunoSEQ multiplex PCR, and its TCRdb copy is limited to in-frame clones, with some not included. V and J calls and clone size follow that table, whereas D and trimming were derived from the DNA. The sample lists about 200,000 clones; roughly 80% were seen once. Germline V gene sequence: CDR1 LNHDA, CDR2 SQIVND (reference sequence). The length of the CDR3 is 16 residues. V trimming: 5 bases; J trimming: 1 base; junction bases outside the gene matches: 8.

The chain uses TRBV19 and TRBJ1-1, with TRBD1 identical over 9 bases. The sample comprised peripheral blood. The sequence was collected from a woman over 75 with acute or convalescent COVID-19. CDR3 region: CASSPGTGSRNTEAFF. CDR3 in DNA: TGTGCCAGTAGTCCCGGGACAGGGTCTAGGAACACTGAAGCTTTCTTT.